The following is a TCR beta chain sequence with its context. This entry belongs to a study of lymphopenia after photon versus proton radiotherapy. The trim removed 6 bases at V and 3 bases at J, leaving 11 bases unmatched. CDR1 and CDR2 (germline): LNHDA, SQIVND (reference sequence). The CDR3 loop spans 16 amino acids. The table came from immunoSEQ multiplex PCR; TCRdb's copy has only in-frame clones and leaves some out. The sample contains around 59,000 clones, 70% to 85% of which appear only once. This clonotype originated in a man aged 55-75 years with pancreatic cancer. The V gene is TRBV19, the J gene TRBJ2-3, with TRBD2 matching over 8 bases. Sequences were derived from peripheral blood, sampled from a patient treated with proton-based radiotherapy. The CDR3 sequence is CASSLSLAGITDTQYF. The CDR3 DNA reads as TGTGCCAGTAGCCTAAGCCTAGCGGGTATTACAGATACGCAGTATTTT.